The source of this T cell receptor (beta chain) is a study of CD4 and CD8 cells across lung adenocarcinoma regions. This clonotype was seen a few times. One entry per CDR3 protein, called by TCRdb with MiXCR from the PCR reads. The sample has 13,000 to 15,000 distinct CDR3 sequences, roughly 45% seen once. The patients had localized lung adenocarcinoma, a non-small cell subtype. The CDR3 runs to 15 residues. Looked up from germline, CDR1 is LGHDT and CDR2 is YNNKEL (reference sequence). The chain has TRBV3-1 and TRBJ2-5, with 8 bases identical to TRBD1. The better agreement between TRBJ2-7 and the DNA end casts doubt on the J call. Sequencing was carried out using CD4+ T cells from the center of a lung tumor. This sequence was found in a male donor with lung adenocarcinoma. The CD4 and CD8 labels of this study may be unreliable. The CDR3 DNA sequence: TGTGCCAGCAGCCAAGAGGACAGGGCGTTTCACGAGCAGTACTTC. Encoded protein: CASSQEDRAFHEQYF.